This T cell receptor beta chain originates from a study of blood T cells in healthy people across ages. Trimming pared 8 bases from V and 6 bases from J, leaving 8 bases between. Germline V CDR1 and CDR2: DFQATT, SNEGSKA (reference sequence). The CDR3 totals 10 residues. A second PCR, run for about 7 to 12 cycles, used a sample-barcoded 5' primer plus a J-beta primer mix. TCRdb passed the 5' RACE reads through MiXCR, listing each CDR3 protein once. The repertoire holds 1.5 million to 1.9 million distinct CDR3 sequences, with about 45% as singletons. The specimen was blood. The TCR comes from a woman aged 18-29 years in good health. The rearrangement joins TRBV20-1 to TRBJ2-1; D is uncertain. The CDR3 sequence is CSYGVNEQFF. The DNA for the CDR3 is TGCAGTTACGGCGTCAATGAGCAGTTCTTC.